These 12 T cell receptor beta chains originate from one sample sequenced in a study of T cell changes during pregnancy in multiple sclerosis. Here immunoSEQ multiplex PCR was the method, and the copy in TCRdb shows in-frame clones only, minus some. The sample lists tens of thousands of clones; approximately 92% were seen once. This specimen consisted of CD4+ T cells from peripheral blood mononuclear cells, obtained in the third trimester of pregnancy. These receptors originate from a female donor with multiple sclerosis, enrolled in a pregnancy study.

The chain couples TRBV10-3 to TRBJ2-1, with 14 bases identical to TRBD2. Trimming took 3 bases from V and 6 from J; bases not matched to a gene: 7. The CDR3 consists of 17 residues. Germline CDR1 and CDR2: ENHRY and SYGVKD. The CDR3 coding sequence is TGTGCCATCAGTGAATCAAGGGGACTAGCGGGAGTCAATGAGCAGTTCTTC. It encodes CAISESRGLAGVNEQFF.

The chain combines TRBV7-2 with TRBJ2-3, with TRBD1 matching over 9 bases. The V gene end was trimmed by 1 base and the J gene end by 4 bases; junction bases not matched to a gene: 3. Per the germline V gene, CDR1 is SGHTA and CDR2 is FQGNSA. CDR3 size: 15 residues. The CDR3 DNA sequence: TGTGCCAGCAGCTTAGGGACAGGGGTCGCAGATACGCAGTATTTT. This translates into CASSLGTGVADTQYF.

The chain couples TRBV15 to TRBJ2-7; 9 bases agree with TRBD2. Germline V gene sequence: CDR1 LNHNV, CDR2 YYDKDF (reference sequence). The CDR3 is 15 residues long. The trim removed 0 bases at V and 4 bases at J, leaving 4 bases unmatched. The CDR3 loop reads CATSRDFLAGYEQYF. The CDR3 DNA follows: TGTGCCACCAGCAGAGATTTCCTAGCGGGGTACGAGCAGTACTTC.

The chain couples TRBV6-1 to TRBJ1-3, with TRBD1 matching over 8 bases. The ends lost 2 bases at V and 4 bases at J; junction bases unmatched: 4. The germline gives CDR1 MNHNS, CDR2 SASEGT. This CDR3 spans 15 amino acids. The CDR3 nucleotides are TGTGCCAGCAGTGAATCCGGACAGGGAGGAAACACCATATATTTT. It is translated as CASSESGQGGNTIYF.

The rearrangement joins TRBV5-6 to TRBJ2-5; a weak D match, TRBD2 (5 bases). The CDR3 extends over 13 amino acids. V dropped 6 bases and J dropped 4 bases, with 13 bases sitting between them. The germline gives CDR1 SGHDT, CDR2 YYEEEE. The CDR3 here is CASTTRIRETQYF. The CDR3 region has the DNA TGTGCCAGCACCACTAGGATACGAGAGACCCAGTACTTC. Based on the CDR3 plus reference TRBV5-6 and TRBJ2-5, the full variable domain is DAGVTQSPTHLIKTRGQQVTLRCSPKSGHDTVSWYQQALGQGPQFIFQYYEEEERQRGNFPDRFSGHQFPNYSSELNVNALLLGDSALYLCASTTRIRETQYFGPGTRLLVL.

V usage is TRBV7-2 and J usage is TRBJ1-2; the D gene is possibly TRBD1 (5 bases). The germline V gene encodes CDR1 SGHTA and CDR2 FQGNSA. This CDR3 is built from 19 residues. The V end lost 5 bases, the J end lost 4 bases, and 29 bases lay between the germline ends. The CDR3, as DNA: TGTGCCAGCAGCCCAAACCAACCGGGACTAACCACTCGGGGCTATGGCTACACCTTC. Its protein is CASSPNQPGLTTRGYGYTF.

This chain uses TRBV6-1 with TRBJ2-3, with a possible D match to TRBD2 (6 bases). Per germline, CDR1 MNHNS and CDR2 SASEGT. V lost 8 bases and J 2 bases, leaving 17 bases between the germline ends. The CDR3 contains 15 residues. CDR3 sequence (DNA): TGTGCCAGCTCAGCCCGGGGAGGACCCACAGATACGCAGTATTTT. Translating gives CASSARGGPTDTQYF.

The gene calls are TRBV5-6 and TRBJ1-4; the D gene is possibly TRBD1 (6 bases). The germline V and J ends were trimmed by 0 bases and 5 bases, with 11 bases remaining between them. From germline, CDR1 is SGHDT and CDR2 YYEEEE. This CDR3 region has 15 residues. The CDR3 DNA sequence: TGTGCCAGCAGCTTGGGCAGGGGTGGAAATGAAAAACTGTTTTTT. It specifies CASSLGRGGNEKLFF.

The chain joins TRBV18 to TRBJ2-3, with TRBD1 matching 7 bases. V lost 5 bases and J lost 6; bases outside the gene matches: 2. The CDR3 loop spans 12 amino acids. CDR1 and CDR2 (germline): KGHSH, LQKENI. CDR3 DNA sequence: TGTGCCAGCTCATTACAGGGGGATACGCAGTATTTT. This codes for CASSLQGDTQYF.

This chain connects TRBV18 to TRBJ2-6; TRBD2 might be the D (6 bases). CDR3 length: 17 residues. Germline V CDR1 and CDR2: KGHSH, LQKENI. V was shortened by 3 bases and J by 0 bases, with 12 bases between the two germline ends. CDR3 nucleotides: TGTGCCAGCTCACCTCTCGCGGGGAGCTCTGGGGCCAACGTCCTGACTTTC. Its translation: CASSPLAGSSGANVLTF.

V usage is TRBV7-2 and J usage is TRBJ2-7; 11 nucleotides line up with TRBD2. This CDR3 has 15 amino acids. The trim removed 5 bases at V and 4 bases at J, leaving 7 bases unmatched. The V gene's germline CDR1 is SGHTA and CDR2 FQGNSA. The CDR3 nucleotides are TGTGCCAGCAGCCATCTGACTAGCGGGATATACGAGCAGTACTTC. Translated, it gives CASSHLTSGIYEQYF.

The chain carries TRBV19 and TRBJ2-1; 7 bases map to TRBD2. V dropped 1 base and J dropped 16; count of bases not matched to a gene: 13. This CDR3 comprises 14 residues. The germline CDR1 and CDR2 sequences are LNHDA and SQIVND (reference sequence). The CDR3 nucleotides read TGTGCCAGTAGTATAGGTGTAGCGGGTCCCACAACATTCTTC. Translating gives CASSIGVAGPTTFF. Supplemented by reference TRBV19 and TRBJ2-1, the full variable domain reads DGGITQSPKYLFRKEGQNVTLSCEQNLNHDAMYWYRQDPGQGLRLIYYSQIVNDFQKGDIAEGYSVSREKKESFPLTVTSAQKNPTAFYLCASSIGVAGPTTFFGPGTRLTVL.